This entry lists 5 T cell receptor beta chains sequenced from one sample in a study of metastatic and nonmetastatic thyroid tumors. Treatment of any kind had been given to no patient before thyroid surgery. TCRdb called clones again from the PCR reads with MiXCR. In the table there are about 18,000 clones, 30% to 35% of which are singletons. What was sequenced was tumor tissue. Every receptor here comes from a male donor with papillary thyroid cancer or a benign thyroid nodule (not recorded which). Some clones in this sample may be carry-over from other donors' samples.

This clone appeared once. CDR3 DNA: TGTGCCAGCAGCTCCGGACAGTCTCAAAACTATGGCTACACCTTC. It is translated as CASSSGQSQNYGYTF. The rearrangement joins TRBV7-3 to TRBJ1-2; possibly TRBD1 for D (6 bases). Trimming pared 4 bases from V and 2 bases from J, leaving 14 bases between. The CDR3 covers 15 residues. CDR1 is SGHTA and CDR2 is FQGTGA in the germline V gene.

The chain is built from TRBV27 and TRBJ2-1; D may be TRBD2 (7 bases). V was pared by 7 bases and J by 4 bases, with 20 bases between. Germline V CDR1 and CDR2: MNHEY, SMNVEV (reference sequence). The CDR3 is made up of 16 amino acids. In nucleotides, the CDR3 is TGTGCCAGCAAAAACCCGCTAGGGAGGGGGTACAATGAGCAGTTCTTC. This codes for CASKNPLGRGYNEQFF.

This clone was seen ten or more times. CDR3 in DNA: TGTGCCAGCAGCTTGGGACCGGGACAGCTTGGCACTGAAGCTTTCTTT. Its protein product is CASSLGPGQLGTEAFF. The rearrangement joins TRBV5-6 to TRBJ1-1; 7 bases match TRBD1. V gave up 0 bases and J gave up 4 bases; unmatched junction bases: 9. This CDR3 region has 16 residues. The germline CDR1 and CDR2 sequences are SGHDT and YYEEEE.

This clone was seen at least ten times. J is TRBJ2-5 and V is TRBV11-2; 7 nucleotides agree with TRBD2. The CDR3 has 17 residues. The germline gives CDR1 SGHAT, CDR2 FQNNGV. J was trimmed by 2 bases and V by 5 bases; bases with no gene match: 14. The CDR3: CASSPNGWASGQETQYF. CDR3 in DNA: TGTGCCAGCAGCCCCAACGGGTGGGCTAGCGGACAAGAGACCCAGTACTTC.

V usage is TRBV20-1 and J usage is TRBJ2-1; 11 nucleotides match TRBD1. The length of the CDR3 is 14 residues. Germline loops: CDR1 DFQATT, CDR2 SNEGSKA (reference sequence). J gave up 7 bases and V 5 bases, and 7 bases lay outside the gene matches. The CDR3 sequence: CSAATGTGGNEQFF. The CDR3 region has the DNA TGCAGTGCTGCAACCGGGACAGGGGGTAATGAGCAGTTCTTC.